The 9 T cell receptor beta chains below come from one sample, sequenced in a study of human T cells and chemical hapten exposure. RNA extraction used unfractionated whole blood as the source of total RNA. TCRdb re-called the 5' RACE reads with MiXCR, one entry per CDR3 protein. The sample consists of under 150,000 distinct CDR3 sequences, around 20% of them appearing once. Every receptor here comes from a human donor in good health.

V is TRBV29-1 and J is TRBJ2-2; D perhaps matches TRBD1 (6 bases). The CDR3 covers 13 residues. V was cut by 7 bases and J by 6 bases, with 15 bases left in between. Germline lookup yields CDR1 SQVTM and CDR2 ANQGSEA. CDR3 sequence: CSARSQGPGELFF. In DNA, the CDR3 is TGCAGCGCTAGATCCCAGGGGCCCGGGGAGCTGTTTTTT.

CDR3 sequence reads: CASSQVRGSINEKLFF. In DNA form, the CDR3 reads TGTGCCAGCAGCCAAGTGAGGGGAAGTATTAATGAAAAACTGTTTTTT. The chain recombines TRBV14 with TRBJ1-4, with a tentative D call TRBD1 (5 bases). Trimming pared 1 base from V and 4 bases from J, leaving 13 bases between. CDR1 is SGHDN and CDR2 is FVKESK in the germline V gene. The CDR3 length is 16 residues.

This chain joins TRBV28 and TRBJ1-5; 9 positions match TRBD1. The CDR3 is made up of 14 amino acids. Germline V gives CDR1 MDHEN, CDR2 SYDVKM. The CDR3 bases are TGTATCTCAAGAGGGACAGGGAGCAATCAGCCCCAGCATTTT. This gives the protein CISRGTGSNQPQHF. The full variable domain, in which reference TRBV28 and TRBJ1-5 provide the parts outside the CDR3, is DVKVTQSSRYLVKRTGEKVFLECVQDMDHENMFWYRQDPGLGLRLIYFSYDVKMKEKGDIPEGYSVSREKKERFSLILESASTNQTSMYLCISRGTGSNQPQHFGDGTRLSIL.

The rearrangement uses TRBV11-2 and TRBJ2-5; D perhaps matches TRBD2 (6 bases). Germline V CDR1 and CDR2: SGHAT, FQNNGV. This CDR3 has 15 amino acids. Trimming removed 5 bases at V and 3 bases at J, with 16 bases between. The CDR3 here is CASSTPTGVEETQYF. The CDR3 nucleotides are TGTGCCAGCAGCACTCCAACGGGGGTAGAAGAGACCCAGTACTTC.

The chain employs TRBV30 and TRBJ2-3; D is unresolved. Germline loops: CDR1 GTSNPN, CDR2 SVGIG (reference sequence). V lost 3 bases, J lost 1 base, and 17 bases lay in between. This CDR3 comprises 16 residues. The CDR3 region is CAWRFQWSSRTDTQYF. Here the CDR3 DNA reads TGTGCCTGGAGATTTCAATGGAGCAGCCGCACAGATACGCAGTATTTT.

The chain combines TRBV7-9 with TRBJ2-6; 8 bases are shared with TRBD1. This CDR3 is 20 amino acids long. V shed 5 bases and J 0 bases; nucleotides not matched to a gene: 15. Per germline, CDR1 SEHNR and CDR2 FQNEAQ (reference sequence). The CDR3 sequence: CASSRFSGQANSSGANVLTF. CDR3 nucleotides: TGTGCCAGCAGCCGTTTTTCGGGACAGGCCAACTCCTCTGGGGCCAACGTCCTGACTTTC. Full variable domain (missing parts from reference TRBV7-9 and TRBJ2-6): DTGVSQNPRHKITKRGQNVTFRCDPISEHNRLYWYRQTLGQGPEFLTYFQNEAQLEKSRLLSDRFSAERPKGSFSTLEIQRTEQGDSAMYLCASSRFSGQANSSGANVLTFGAGSRLTVL.

This clonotype occurred a few times. This rearrangement joins TRBV9 to TRBJ2-5; TRBD1 is a possible D gene (5 bases). V was clipped by 0 bases and J by 4 bases, with 7 bases between them. The CDR3 extends over 13 amino acids. Germline-derived CDR1 and CDR2 are SGDLS and YYNGEE. Here the CDR3 reads CASSVDQGETQYF. DNA of the CDR3: TGTGCCAGCAGCGTAGATCAGGGAGAGACCCAGTACTTC. Looking up the rest from reference TRBV9 and TRBJ2-5 gives the full variable domain: DSGVTQTPKHLITATGQRVTLRCSPRSGDLSVYWYQQSLDQGLQFLIQYYNGEERAKGNILERFSAQQFPDLHSELNLSSLELGDSALYFCASSVDQGETQYFGPGTRLLVL.

The chain is built from TRBV30 and TRBJ1-6; D is unclear. This CDR3 region has 11 residues. V was cut by 3 bases and J by 10 bases, with 7 bases left in between. Germline CDR1 is GTSNPN and CDR2 is SVGIG (reference sequence). CDR3 region: CAWSLKSPLHF. The CDR3 DNA reads as TGTGCCTGGAGCTTAAAGTCACCCCTCCACTTT.

A few counts support this clonotype. The junction does not match germline at one end; this may be a read error. The rearrangement uses TRBV5-4 and TRBJ2-1, with 11 bases fitting TRBD2. Germline values: CDR1 SGHNT, CDR2 YYREEE (reference sequence). This CDR3 comprises 15 residues. The CDR3 reads CANSLGLAGRDEQFF. CDR3 DNA: TGTGCCAACAGCCTAGGACTAGCGGGCAGGGATGAGCAGTTCTTC.